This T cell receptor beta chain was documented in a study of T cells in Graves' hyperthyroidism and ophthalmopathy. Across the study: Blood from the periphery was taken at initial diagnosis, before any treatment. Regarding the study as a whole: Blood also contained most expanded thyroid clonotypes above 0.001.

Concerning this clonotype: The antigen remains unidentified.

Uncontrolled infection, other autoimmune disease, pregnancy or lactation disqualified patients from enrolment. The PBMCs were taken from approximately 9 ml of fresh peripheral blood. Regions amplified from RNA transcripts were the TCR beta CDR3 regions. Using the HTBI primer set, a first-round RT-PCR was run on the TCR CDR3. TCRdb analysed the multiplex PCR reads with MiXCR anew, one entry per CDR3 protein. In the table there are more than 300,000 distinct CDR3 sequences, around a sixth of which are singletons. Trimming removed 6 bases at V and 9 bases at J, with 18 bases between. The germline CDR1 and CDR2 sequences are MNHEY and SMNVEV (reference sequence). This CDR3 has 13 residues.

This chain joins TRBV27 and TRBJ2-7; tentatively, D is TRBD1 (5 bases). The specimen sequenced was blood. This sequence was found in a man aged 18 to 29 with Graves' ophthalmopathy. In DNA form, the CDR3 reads TGTGCCAGCAGGGACAAGGGGTCGACGAGGCAGTACTTC. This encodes CASRDKGSTRQYF.